This TCR beta chain was sequenced in a study of T cell responses to AZD1222 COVID-19 vaccine (dated by TCRdb to about 2021). With regard to the full study: A total of approximately 230 trial participants underwent TCR sequencing, of whom roughly 210 received two doses of AZD1222 and some 25 received two doses of the MenACWY control vaccine. Trial participants were enrolled by age into subgroups of 18-55, 56-69 and 70-plus years, and around 150, 29 and 61 TCR-sequenced participants, respectively, were included in these subgroups.

What the research found in general, with its limitations: Most participants were white British and females outnumbered males, and the authors suggested that clonal diversity may have been underestimated. No day 14 peak-response samples were available, so repertoires were characterized only after the peak T cell response. Nearly half of unique spike-specific TCRs reportedly recognized epitopes outside regions mutated in the B.1.351 and B.1.1.7 variants. The 56-69-year group was small, and its depth increase did not reach significance, likely because of low power. The vaccine-associated CD4 TCRs covered the entire spike protein, and the dominant responses fell in regions 160-218 and 743-854. Conclusions about previously exposed vaccinees were limited because only a handful of AZD1222 recipients were SARS-CoV-2 seropositive at baseline. After two AZD1222 doses, both the breadth and the depth of spike-specific TCRs were significantly higher than at day 0 and than in MenACWY recipients.

As encoded in the germline V gene, CDR1 is SNHLY while CDR2 is FYNNEI. Spanning cysteine to phenylalanine, the CDR3 consists of 14 amino acids. The sequence is cut down to CDR3 DNA, 42 bases in frame from base 1. The junction carries 9 bases between V and J, which are trimmed by 7 bases and 0 bases respectively. Taken with the paper, the label for time point translates to: about 28 days (+/-7) after the second vaccine dose. AZD1222 recipients whose second dose came at about 4 weeks and those whose second dose came at about 12 weeks were combined into one group, since spike-specific TCR depth and breadth did not differ between the two schedules. The vaccinee samples were drawn from two UK trials, COV001 and COV002, one of which was a single-blind randomized controlled phase 2/3 trial testing AZD1222 (ChAdOx1 nCoV-19) in healthy adults. For TCRbeta chain sequencing, PBMC samples from trial participants were taken at day 0 and at day 28 after the second dose.

This clone appeared once. Its antigen is not yet known. It has no much larger one-base neighbor in the sample; base qualities were not kept. The CDR3 regions of human TCRbeta chains were analyzed by immunosequencing. As for the authors' bioinformatics: TCRs in the repertoires were compared against a reference library of SARS-CoV-2-specific TCRs that had been generated with the MIRA antigen-specificity platform. Breadth meant the fraction of unique TCRs that were SARS-CoV-2-associated, whereas depth meant the fraction of total T cells that were SARS-CoV-2-associated. Using the MIRA data, every spike-specific TCR was mapped to the spike region that the TCR reacted to and assigned to either a CD4 or a CD8 class. Log10-transformed breadth and depth values were compared by one-way ANOVA with Sidak's multiple comparisons tests. TCRdb took this table from immuneACCESS and kept in-frame rearrangements with V and J called. Such tables lack part of the clones; where checked against another copy, unresolved V genes explain under half of the gap, and the rest is unexplained. D and trimming were read from the DNA, whereas the V and J calls and clone size are those reported in that table. Recorded for this sample are 100,000 to 130,000 clones; 80% to 95% of them occurred a single time. In total, the top ten clones hold 8% to 10% of the sample.

The starting material was peripheral blood, obtained 28 days after the second AZD1222 dose. This receptor chain uses TRBV2 and TRBJ2-2, and the D gene may be TRBD2, 6 bases matching. This TCR derives from an adult who received the AZD1222 COVID-19 vaccine. The bases are TGTGCCAGCACGGGGGACGCGAACACCGGGGAGCTGTTTTTT. Its amino acids are CASTGDANTGELFF.